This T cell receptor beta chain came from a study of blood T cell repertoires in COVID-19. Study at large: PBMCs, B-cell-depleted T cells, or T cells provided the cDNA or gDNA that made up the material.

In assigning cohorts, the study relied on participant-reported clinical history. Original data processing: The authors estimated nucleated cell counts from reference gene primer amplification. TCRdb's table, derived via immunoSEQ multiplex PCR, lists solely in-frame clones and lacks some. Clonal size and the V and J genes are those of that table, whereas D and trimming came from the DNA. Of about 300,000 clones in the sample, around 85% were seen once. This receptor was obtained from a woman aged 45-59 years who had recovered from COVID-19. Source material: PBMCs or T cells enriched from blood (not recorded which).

CDR3 in amino acids: CAISEGRPGDSPLHF. Written as DNA, the CDR3 is TGTGCCATCAGTGAGGGGCGGCCGGGGGATTCACCCCTCCACTTT. The chain has TRBV10-3 and TRBJ1-6; TRBD1 is a possible D gene (5 bases). Trimming took 2 bases from V and 8 from J, leaving 13 bases between them. The CDR3 is 15 residues long. Germline V CDR1 and CDR2: ENHRY, SYGVKD.